The 6 T cell receptor beta chains in this list originate from one sample, sequenced in a study of cytomegalovirus exposure and HLA in healthy donors. The PCR had 60 Vbeta and 13 Jbeta primers. Profiling relied on immunoSEQ multiplex PCR, and the TCRdb table lists in-frame clones only, not all of them. Of some 130,000 clones detected, around three quarters appear once; the ten largest clones hold around 1.8%. Material: PBMCs. These receptors were obtained from a woman between 50 and 59 years old in good health and CMV-seronegative.

The rearrangement links TRBV7-9 to TRBJ2-3, with D perhaps matching TRBD2 (6 bases). Germline V gene sequence: CDR1 SEHNR, CDR2 FQNEAQ (reference sequence). V was pared by 5 bases and J by 6 bases, with 9 bases between. The CDR3 sequence is 12 residues long. In DNA form, the CDR3 reads TGTGCCAGCAGCCCGGAGGGGGATACGCAGTATTTT. Its protein is CASSPEGDTQYF.

The chain carries TRBV4-3 and TRBJ2-1; 8 bases are shared with TRBD2. This CDR3 region has 18 residues. Germline V lookup: CDR1 LGHNA, CDR2 YSLEER. V trimming: 0 bases; J trimming: 8 bases; junction bases outside the gene matches: 15. The CDR3 is CASSQDLVRSGRADEQFF. The CDR3 DNA reads TGCGCCAGCAGCCAAGATCTGGTCCGAAGCGGGAGAGCGGATGAGCAGTTCTTC.

This sequence joins TRBV29-1 and TRBJ1-1, with D perhaps TRBD1 (5 bases). Looked up from germline, CDR1 is SQVTM and CDR2 is ANQGSEA. V was pared by 7 bases and J by 4 bases, with 19 bases between. The CDR3 loop spans 14 amino acids. CDR3 sequence: CSGGVGRAGTEAFF. In DNA, the CDR3 is TGCAGCGGGGGGGTGGGAAGGGCGGGCACTGAAGCTTTCTTT.

This clone was picked up a small number of times. The chain combines TRBV5-6 with TRBJ2-1; 8 bases match TRBD2. V was pared by 6 bases and J by 0 bases, with 2 bases of the junction left unmatched. CDR1 and CDR2 from the germline V gene are SGHDT and YYEEEE. The CDR3 covers 14 residues. CDR3 residues: CASKSGSSYNEQFF. In nucleotides, the CDR3 is TGTGCCAGCAAAAGCGGGAGCTCCTACAATGAGCAGTTCTTC.

This clone was picked up a small number of times. This chain uses TRBV28 with TRBJ2-7; 7 bases fit TRBD1. This CDR3 region has 14 residues. CDR1 and CDR2 from the germline V gene are MDHEN and SYDVKM. V shed 6 bases and J 3 bases; nucleotides not matched to a gene: 8. The CDR3 reads CASRTGTDDYEQYF. The CDR3 region has the DNA TGTGCCAGCAGGACCGGGACAGACGACTACGAGCAGTACTTC.

V and J are TRBV7-9 and TRBJ1-2, with D tentatively TRBD1 (5 bases). The V end was cut by 1 base, the J end by 5 bases, with 14 bases between. Germline V gene sequence: CDR1 SEHNR, CDR2 FQNEAQ (reference sequence). The CDR3 covers 15 residues. CDR3 bases: TGTGCCAGCAGCTTAGAATCCAGGGTAACATATGGCTACACCTTC. Protein: CASSLESRVTYGYTF.